One sample yielded the 23 T cell receptor beta chains listed below, sequenced in a study of T-cell reconstitution after alpha-beta-depleted transplantation in children. Unique molecular identifiers were incorporated into the prepared TCRbeta library. Each CDR3 protein is one row after TCRdb ran MiXCR on the PCR reads. The data hold 200,000 to 300,000 distinct CDR3 sequences, with more than 20% observed a single time. Here the sequenced sample was PBMCs, taken before TCRalphabeta/CD19-depleted stem cell transplant. Receptor source: a girl aged 2 to 9 with Fanconi anemia, due to receive a stem cell transplant.

This clonotype was observed at least ten times. V usage is TRBV5-1 and J usage is TRBJ2-3; 14 bases are a match to TRBD2. The CDR3 is 16 residues long. The germline CDR1 and CDR2 sequences are SGHRS and YFSETQ. V dropped 4 bases and J dropped 5; count of bases not matched to a gene: 6. In nucleotides, the CDR3 is TGCGCCAGCAGCCACGGACTAGCGGGAGGCCTAGATACGCAGTATTTT. Its translation is CASSHGLAGGLDTQYF.

The genes are TRBV6-1 and TRBJ1-6; 7 positions match TRBD1. There are 13 residues in the CDR3. Trimming at V came to 10 bases and at J to 5 bases, leaving 5 bases not matched to a gene. From germline, CDR1 is MNHNS and CDR2 SASEGT. This chain's CDR3 is CAISRGDNSPLHF. The CDR3 bases are TGTGCCATTTCCAGGGGGGATAATTCACCCCTCCACTTT.

This clonotype was seen only a few times. This chain links TRBV7-2 with TRBJ2-3; no clear D gene. Trimming removed 1 base from V and 5 bases from J, with 13 bases in between. This CDR3 is built from 15 residues. In germline, CDR1 is SGHTA, CDR2 FQGNSA. The CDR3 coding sequence is TGTGCCAGCAGCTTAGTGCGGATTCTTGGAGATACGCAGTATTTT. It specifies CASSLVRILGDTQYF.

This clonotype was counted at least ten times. The CDR3 is CASSYPREDETQYF. The CDR3 DNA reads as TGTGCCAGCAGTTACCCCAGGGAGGACGAGACCCAGTACTTC. This chain links TRBV6-5 with TRBJ2-5, with D tentatively TRBD2 (6 bases). Germline values: CDR1 MNHEY, CDR2 SVGAGI. The CDR3 loop spans 14 amino acids. V lost 2 bases and J lost 5, with 12 bases in between.

This clonotype was counted ten times or more. The genes are TRBV29-1 and TRBJ2-3; 14 nucleotides align to TRBD2. V lost 5 bases to trimming and J lost 4 bases; unmatched junction nucleotides: 2. The CDR3 contains 14 residues. Germline CDR1 is SQVTM and CDR2 is ANQGSEA. The CDR3 spells CSVSTSGRADTQYF. The CDR3 nucleotides read TGCAGCGTTTCGACTAGCGGGAGGGCAGATACGCAGTATTTT.

This clonotype was observed many times. The J gene is TRBJ2-1, the V gene TRBV12-3 or TRBV12-4; the D gene is possibly TRBD2 (6 bases). This CDR3 has 14 residues. Trimming removed 6 bases at V and 5 bases at J, with 14 bases between. As DNA, the CDR3 is TGTGCCAGCAGCACCGGAGGGCCGAACAATGAGCAGTTCTTC. Its protein is CASSTGGPNNEQFF.

The rearrangement joins TRBV28 to TRBJ2-3; D is tentatively TRBD1 or TRBD2 (5 bases each). V lost 6 bases and J 0 bases, leaving 13 bases between the germline ends. The CDR3 runs to 15 residues. The germline V gene has CDR1 MDHEN and CDR2 SYDVKM. In DNA form, the CDR3 reads TGTGCCAGCAGGGGACCTAGACGCAGCACAGATACGCAGTATTTT. Amino acid sequence: CASRGPRRSTDTQYF.

This clonotype was seen repeatedly, ten times or more. The V gene is TRBV29-1, the J gene TRBJ2-1, with D possibly being TRBD1 or TRBD2 (5 bases each). Trimming removed 4 bases from V and 10 bases from J, with 20 bases in between. This CDR3 has 14 amino acids. Looked up from germline, CDR1 is SQVTM and CDR2 is ANQGSEA. CDR3 in DNA: TGCAGCGTTGTTATGAGGGACCCTAAAACAGAGCAGTTCTTC. It codes for CSVVMRDPKTEQFF.

Ten or more counts support this clonotype. J is TRBJ2-7 and V is TRBV7-9; 7 bases match TRBD2. The CDR3 extends over 15 amino acids. Germline lookup yields CDR1 SEHNR and CDR2 FQNEAQ (reference sequence). With 6 bases clipped from V and 6 bases from J, the junction kept 14 bases outside the gene matches. In nucleotides, the CDR3 is TGTGCCAGCAGACTCCCTGCGGGGGAAACGGGCGAGCAGTACTTC. This encodes CASRLPAGETGEQYF.

This clonotype was seen ten or more times. The V call is TRBV20-1, the J call TRBJ2-7; perhaps TRBD2 as D (5 bases). The V and J ends lost 3 bases and 4 bases respectively, with 22 bases between them. CDR3 length: 16 residues. Germline V gives CDR1 DFQATT, CDR2 SNEGSKA (reference sequence). Written as DNA, the CDR3 is TGCAGTGCTAGCGGGGATCGGGAAAAGGTTCGTTACGAGCAGTACTTC. Protein product: CSASGDREKVRYEQYF.

This clonotype was recorded at least ten times. This chain connects TRBV20-1 to TRBJ1-6; tentative D call: TRBD1 (6 bases). V was cut by 5 bases and J by 5 bases, with 16 bases left in between. CDR1 is DFQATT and CDR2 is SNEGSKA in the germline V gene (reference sequence). This CDR3 region has 15 residues. CDR3 nucleotides: TGCAGTGCTCGCACCCGGACAGCTCATAATTCACCCCTCCACTTT. Residues: CSARTRTAHNSPLHF.

This clonotype was recorded at least ten times. In nucleotides, the CDR3 is TGTGCCAGCAGTTTTGATACAGGGGGCAATGAGCAGTTCTTC. The encoded protein is CASSFDTGGNEQFF. The V and J genes are TRBV27 and TRBJ2-1; 8 bases agree with TRBD1. CDR1 MNHEY and CDR2 SMNVEV come from the germline V gene (reference sequence). This CDR3 spans 14 amino acids. V lost 3 bases to trimming and J lost 6 bases; unmatched junction nucleotides: 4.

This clonotype was seen many times. The chain carries TRBV29-1 and TRBJ2-5, with D possibly called TRBD1 or TRBD2 (5 bases each). From germline, CDR1 is SQVTM and CDR2 ANQGSEA. Trimming left V 4 bases short and J 4 bases short, with 10 bases between. This CDR3 contains 12 residues. CDR3 sequence (DNA): TGCAGCGTTGTTGGGGGTGGAGAGACCCAGTACTTC. Protein product: CSVVGGGETQYF.

Comments on this clonotype: A junction boundary mismatches the germline segment, possibly from a read error. The chain links TRBV20-1 to TRBJ2-3; perhaps TRBD1 as D (7 bases). Germline values: CDR1 DFQATT, CDR2 SNEGSKA (reference sequence). This CDR3 region has 10 residues. CDR3 sequence: CSARDDQGGF. CDR3 coding DNA: TGCAGTGCTAGGGACGATCAGGGGGGATTT.

This chain links TRBV4-2 with TRBJ2-1, with D hard to call. This CDR3 spans 14 amino acids. Germline CDR1 and CDR2: LGHNA and YNFKEQ. With 0 bases removed from V and 2 bases from J, the gap between germline ends came to 5 bases. CDR3 DNA: TGTGCCAGCAGCCAAGACCAAACCTACAATGAGCAGTTCTTC. Translation gives CASSQDQTYNEQFF.

The chain joins TRBV11-2 to TRBJ2-2, with 10 bases fitting TRBD2. Germline V gene sequence: CDR1 SGHAT, CDR2 FQNNGV. V lost 3 bases to trimming and J lost 1 base; unmatched junction nucleotides: 2. The CDR3 contains 16 residues. The CDR3 sequence is CASSFRLAGNTGELFF. The CDR3 nucleotides read TGTGCCAGCAGCTTTCGACTAGCGGGGAACACCGGGGAGCTGTTTTTT.

This clonotype turned up a few times. The chain links TRBV10-3 to TRBJ2-3, with 9 bases lining up with TRBD1. CDR1 and CDR2 (germline): ENHRY, SYGVKD. After removal of 4 bases from V and 2 bases from J, the junction contained 13 bases not matched to a gene. This CDR3 is 18 amino acids long. The CDR3 DNA sequence: TGTGCCATCAGTGGACCTCCGGGACAGGGTCCGTACACAGATACGCAGTATTTT. It specifies CAISGPPGQGPYTDTQYF.

The sample holds many counts of this clonotype. The chain couples TRBV29-1 to TRBJ2-7, with a weak D call TRBD2 (6 bases). The CDR3 loop spans 13 amino acids. V gave up 2 bases and J gave up 1 base, with 9 bases separating them. Per germline, CDR1 SQVTM and CDR2 ANQGSEA. The CDR3 is CSVETRGSYEQYF. For the CDR3, the DNA is TGCAGCGTTGAAACCCGGGGGTCCTACGAGCAGTACTTC.

Notes on this clonotype: A much larger clonotype is one base distant, so this may be a read error. Here the CDR3 omits its conserved ending phenylalanine or tryptophan, so a read error is the likely source. CDR3 sequence: CASSQRAGGPQYV. The CDR3 DNA sequence: TGTGCCAGCAGTCAGCGGGCCGGCGGGCCCCAGTACGTC. The chain links TRBV6-6 to TRBJ2-5; maybe TRBD2 (6 bases). Germline values: CDR1 MNHNY, CDR2 SVGAGI (reference sequence). The germline V and J ends were trimmed by 5 bases and 9 bases, with 16 bases remaining between them. CDR3 size: 13 residues.

This clonotype has ten or more counts. The chain combines TRBV15 with TRBJ2-7; 10 bases align to TRBD2. The germline gives CDR1 LNHNV, CDR2 YYDKDF (reference sequence). The CDR3 runs to 14 residues. V shed 6 bases, J shed 2 bases, and the junction held 4 bases outside the gene matches. CDR3 sequence (DNA): TGTGCCACCAGTATACTAGCGGGGACCTACGAGCAGTACTTC. Protein: CATSILAGTYEQYF.

The chain combines TRBV3-1 with TRBJ2-7; D is undetermined. The CDR3 sequence is 14 residues long. V gave up 0 bases and J gave up 0 bases, with 6 bases separating them. The germline V gene has CDR1 LGHDT and CDR2 YNNKEL (reference sequence). The CDR3: CASSQEIHSYEQYF. The DNA of the CDR3 is TGTGCCAGCAGCCAAGAAATACACTCCTACGAGCAGTACTTC.

The J gene is TRBJ2-1, the V gene TRBV20-1, with 11 bases fitting TRBD2. Germline-derived CDR1 and CDR2 are DFQATT and SNEGSKA (reference sequence). CDR3 length: 14 residues. Trimming removed 5 bases from V and 7 bases from J; junction bases left unmatched: 7. CDR3 protein: CSAPRTSGWNEQFF. CDR3 sequence (DNA): TGCAGTGCTCCTCGGACTAGCGGGTGGAATGAGCAGTTCTTC.

The chain recombines TRBV5-1 with TRBJ2-7; the D is unclear. The germline V gene has CDR1 SGHRS and CDR2 YFSETQ. V was pared by 0 bases and J by 0 bases, with 7 bases between. The CDR3 is 14 residues long. The DNA for the CDR3 is TGCGCCAGCAGCTTGGTTCGGACCTCCTACGAGCAGTACTTC. Its protein is CASSLVRTSYEQYF.